The 24 T cell receptor beta chains in this list originate from one sample, sequenced in a study of T cell responses to AZD1222 COVID-19 vaccine. Produced via immunoSEQ multiplex PCR; TCRdb's table is partial and in-frame only. The sample lists 180,000 or so clones; 90% were seen once. The input for sequencing was peripheral blood, taken 28 days after the second dose of the MenACWY control vaccine. These receptors originate from an adult who received the MenACWY meningococcal vaccine as a control.

This chain uses TRBV5-1 with TRBJ1-3, with unresolved D. This CDR3 is built from 14 residues. Germline V gene sequence: CDR1 SGHRS, CDR2 YFSETQ. V shed 1 base and J shed 4 bases, with 9 bases lying between them. CDR3 amino acids: CASSLTWAGNTIYF. The CDR3 nucleotides are TGCGCCAGCAGCTTGACCTGGGCAGGAAACACCATATATTTT. Based on the CDR3 plus reference TRBV5-1 and TRBJ1-3, the full variable domain is KAGVTQTPRYLIKTRGQQVTLSCSPISGHRSVSWYQQTPGQGLQFLFEYFSETQRNKGNFPGRFSGRQFSNSRSEMNVSTLELGDSALYLCASSLTWAGNTIYFGEGSWLTVV.

This sequence joins TRBV28 and TRBJ2-6; TRBD1 matches at 7 bases. With V trimmed by 3 bases and J by 2 bases, 1 base remained unmatched. Germline V gene sequence: CDR1 MDHEN, CDR2 SYDVKM. There are 15 residues in the CDR3. As DNA, the CDR3 is TGTGCCAGCAGTTTTCAGGGGGCTGGGGCCAACGTCCTGACTTTC. This gives the protein CASSFQGAGANVLTF.

As DNA, the CDR3 is TGTGCCAGCAGTGAACCGCGAGCCTCAGATACGCAGTATTTT. It specifies CASSEPRASDTQYF. The chain links TRBV2 to TRBJ2-3; D not resolved. The CDR3 contains 14 residues. V dropped 2 bases and J dropped 4 bases, with 10 bases sitting between them. In germline, CDR1 is SNHLY, CDR2 FYNNEI.

The V and J genes are TRBV27 and TRBJ2-7; D gene uncertain. There are 14 residues in the CDR3. Germline V CDR1 and CDR2: MNHEY, SMNVEV (reference sequence). V lost 4 bases, J lost 5 bases, and 15 bases lay in between. The CDR3 DNA is TGTGCCAGCAGTTGGGGTCGCGGTACCGACGAGCAGTACTTC. This encodes CASSWGRGTDEQYF.

The rearrangement links TRBV2 to TRBJ1-2; no clear D. CDR1 SNHLY and CDR2 FYNNEI come from the germline V gene. CDR3 length: 13 amino acids. Trimming took off 1 base at V and 7 bases at J, with 10 bases between the two ends. The CDR3 sequence is CASSEEGRGGYTF. CDR3 coding DNA: TGTGCCAGCAGTGAAGAAGGGCGGGGTGGCTACACCTTC. The complete variable domain, with remaining parts taken from reference TRBV2 and TRBJ1-2, reads EPEVTQTPSHQVTQMGQEVILRCVPISNHLYFYWYRQILGQKVEFLVSFYNNEISEKSEIFDDQFSVERPDGSNFTLKIRSTKLEDSAMYFCASSEEGRGGYTFGSGTRLTVV.

This chain links TRBV19 with TRBJ2-7; 7 bases are shared with TRBD1. Germline CDR1 and CDR2: LNHDA and SQIVND (reference sequence). CDR3 length: 17 residues. V trimming: 0 bases; J trimming: 2 bases; junction bases outside the gene matches: 10. CDR3 DNA sequence: TGTGCCAGTAGTATAGACACCTCGGGACAGACGACCTACGAGCAGTACTTC. Protein product: CASSIDTSGQTTYEQYF.

The chain carries TRBV12-3 or TRBV12-4 and TRBJ2-5, with D unresolved. This CDR3 contains 12 residues. With 2 bases removed from V and 5 bases from J, the gap between germline ends came to 6 bases. CDR3 nucleotide sequence: TGTGCCAGCAGTTTATGGCGGGAGACCCAGTACTTC. The encoded protein is CASSLWRETQYF.

J is TRBJ2-7 and V is TRBV10-3, with D uncertain. Trimming removed 3 bases at V and 2 bases at J, with 11 bases between. This CDR3 is 14 amino acids long. Germline values: CDR1 ENHRY, CDR2 SYGVKD. The CDR3 bases are TGTGCCATCAGTGAACGGGCGGTGCCCTACGAGCAGTACTTC. It encodes CAISERAVPYEQYF.

The CDR3 region has the DNA TGTGCCACCAGTGATCCCGCAGGAAGCGGGGATGGCTACACCTTC. It translates to CATSDPAGSGDGYTF. V usage is TRBV24-1 and J usage is TRBJ1-2; D gene unclear. The CDR3 is 15 residues long. V lost 3 bases and J 6 bases, leaving 16 bases between the germline ends. Germline V lookup: CDR1 KGHDR, CDR2 SFDVKD.

The genes are TRBV7-9 and TRBJ2-7; 7 nucleotides line up with TRBD1. Trimming cost V 3 bases and J 2 bases; bases outside gene matches: 7. CDR1 and CDR2 (germline): SEHNR, FQNEAQ (reference sequence). CDR3 length equals 15 residues. CDR3 nucleotide sequence: TGTGCCAGCAGCTTCGGAGCCACAGGGGCCTACGAGCAGTACTTC. Translating gives CASSFGATGAYEQYF. Full variable domain (missing parts from reference TRBV7-9 and TRBJ2-7): DTGVSQNPRHKITKRGQNVTFRCDPISEHNRLYWYRQTLGQGPEFLTYFQNEAQLEKSRLLSDRFSAERPKGSFSTLEIQRTEQGDSAMYLCASSFGATGAYEQYFGPGTRLTVT.

The chain links TRBV9 to TRBJ2-1; D gene unclear. The CDR3 has 12 amino acids. Germline lookup yields CDR1 SGDLS and CDR2 YYNGEE. Deletions cut 4 bases from V and 7 bases from J, with 9 bases between. The chain's CDR3 is CASSIRMNEQFF. CDR3 nucleotides: TGTGCCAGCAGCATCCGGATGAATGAGCAGTTCTTC.

CDR3 region: CASSLGGLRGNGNTIYF. In DNA, the CDR3 is TGTGCCAGCAGCTTAGGAGGACTCCGGGGAAATGGAAACACCATATATTTT. V is TRBV7-2 and J is TRBJ1-3; D gene uncertain. The CDR3 covers 17 residues. Germline lookup yields CDR1 SGHTA and CDR2 FQGNSA. The V and J ends lost 1 base and 3 bases respectively, with 16 bases between them.

This chain links TRBV30 with TRBJ1-4; 7 bases align to TRBD1. CDR1 is GTSNPN, CDR2 SVGIG, per germline (reference sequence). Losses at the gene ends were 3 bases for V and 4 bases for J; bases not matched to a gene: 2. This CDR3 has 13 residues. CDR3 nucleotides: TGTGCCTGGAGGGGACAGTTTAATGAAAAACTGTTTTTT. Its protein product is CAWRGQFNEKLFF. Looking up the rest from reference TRBV30 and TRBJ1-4 gives the full variable domain: SQTIHQWPATLVQPVGSPLSLECTVEGTSNPNLYWYRQAAGRGLQLLFYSVGIGQISSEVPQNLSASRPQDRQFILSSKKLLLSDSGFYLCAWRGQFNEKLFFGSGTQLSVL.

Only one count was recorded for this clone. The chain carries TRBV10-3 and TRBJ2-7, with a possible D match to TRBD1 (5 bases). Between the trimmed V and J ends, which lost 3 bases and 7 bases, there was a span of 28 bases. The germline CDR1 and CDR2 sequences are ENHRY and SYGVKD. The CDR3 has 18 amino acids. DNA of the CDR3: TGTGCCATCAGTGATCAACTCACCGCCGGACAACTATTACGAGAGCAGTACTTC. Its protein product is CAISDQLTAGQLLREQYF.

The rearrangement joins TRBV30 to TRBJ1-3; the D is unclear. The length of the CDR3 is 14 residues. Trimming took off 5 bases at V and 0 bases at J, with 11 bases between the two ends. The germline gives CDR1 GTSNPN, CDR2 SVGIG (reference sequence). CDR3 sequence reads: CAWGLSSSGNTIYF. The CDR3 bases are TGTGCCTGGGGACTGTCGAGCTCTGGAAACACCATATATTTT.

J is TRBJ1-4 and V is TRBV6-5, with D maybe TRBD1 (6 bases). The germline gives CDR1 MNHEY, CDR2 SVGAGI. Deletions cut 3 bases from V and 7 bases from J, with 18 bases between. This CDR3 comprises 16 residues. The CDR3 coding sequence is TGTGCCAGCAGTTATTCGACAGGCCTAGGGATTGAAAAACTGTTTTTT. Encoded protein: CASSYSTGLGIEKLFF.

The CDR3 bases are TGTGCCAGCAGTACTACAGGTTACAATCAGCCCCAGCATTTT. Translation gives CASSTTGYNQPQHF. The chain joins TRBV6-2 or TRBV6-3 to TRBJ1-5; a weak D match, TRBD1 (5 bases). Germline values: CDR1 MNHEY, CDR2 SVGEGT. This CDR3 region has 14 residues. The V end was cut by 5 bases, the J end by 3 bases, with 11 bases between.

V gene TRBV6-5 combines with J gene TRBJ1-2; TRBD1 agrees at 7 bases. V was clipped by 7 bases and J by 0 bases; unmatched bases: 8. This CDR3 is built from 15 residues. CDR1 and CDR2 from the germline V gene are MNHEY and SVGAGI. CDR3 residues: CASIGGQQPNYGYTF. In nucleotides, the CDR3 is TGTGCCAGCATAGGGGGACAGCAGCCTAACTATGGCTACACCTTC.

The chain is built from TRBV7-8 and TRBJ1-1; weak D call: TRBD1 (5 bases). V shed 0 bases and J shed 0 bases, with 8 bases lying between them. Per germline, CDR1 SGHVS and CDR2 FQNEAQ. This CDR3 spans 15 amino acids. CDR3 nucleotide sequence: TGTGCCAGCAGCTTAGCATCGGGGGTGAACACTGAAGCTTTCTTT. As protein: CASSLASGVNTEAFF.

This clone was seen a single time. The gene calls are TRBV6-2 or TRBV6-3 and TRBJ1-1, with D unresolved. The V gene's germline CDR1 is MNHEY and CDR2 SVGEGT. The V and J ends lost 2 bases and 8 bases respectively, with 6 bases between them. The CDR3 loop spans 11 amino acids. The CDR3 region is CASSYVREAFF. CDR3 DNA: TGTGCCAGCAGTTACGTCCGGGAAGCTTTCTTT.

The chain has TRBV15 and TRBJ1-2, with D perhaps TRBD1 (5 bases). Germline V CDR1 and CDR2: LNHNV, YYDKDF (reference sequence). The CDR3 spans 17 residues. V gave up 0 bases and J gave up 5 bases, with 19 bases separating them. The CDR3 DNA follows: TGTGCCACCAGCAGAGATCAGGCGGGACCAGGACGATATGGCTACACCTTC. Residues: CATSRDQAGPGRYGYTF.

V and J are TRBV4-1 and TRBJ2-2, with D unclear. The V end lost 10 bases, the J end lost 6 bases, and 12 bases lay between the germline ends. The length of the CDR3 is 12 residues. Per the germline V gene, CDR1 is MGHRA and CDR2 is YSYEKL. In DNA form, the CDR3 reads TGCGCCACACAGATGGGCGCCGGGGAGCTGTTTTTT. Translated: CATQMGAGELFF.

The V call is TRBV4-3, the J call TRBJ2-2; tentative D call: TRBD1 (5 bases). The germline CDR1 and CDR2 sequences are LGHNA and YSLEER. V lost 3 bases and J lost 4, with 15 bases in between. The CDR3 totals 16 residues. The DNA of the CDR3 is TGCGCCAGCAGCCACAAGCTCCAGGGAAGCACCGGGGAGCTGTTTTTT. This encodes CASSHKLQGSTGELFF.

The chain carries TRBV6-5 and TRBJ1-3; D gene unclear. V shed 5 bases and J shed 2 bases, with 13 bases lying between them. This CDR3 spans 15 amino acids. CDR1 and CDR2 (germline): MNHEY, SVGAGI. The CDR3 region has the DNA TGTGCCAGCAGTACAGCCTGGGTGACTGGAAACACCATATATTTT. It specifies CASSTAWVTGNTIYF.